This T cell receptor beta chain derives from a study of control samples from healthy donors and cancer patients. This CDR3 comprises 15 residues. Germline V lookup: CDR1 SGHVS, CDR2 FNYEAQ. V lost 0 bases to trimming and J lost 5 bases, with 11 bases between them. The data were produced by immunoSEQ multiplex PCR, yet TCRdb's version contains in-frame clones alone and is incomplete. The data hold about 180,000 clones, with approximately 94% observed a single time. The V call is TRBV7-6, the J call TRBJ2-1; a possible D gene is TRBD1 (5 bases). The receptor comes from a man aged 30 to 39 in good health. Sample: blood. The CDR3 region has the DNA TGTGCCAGCAGCTTAGCTGCAGGGAAAAACAATGAGCAGTTCTTC. It is translated as CASSLAAGKNNEQFF. Using reference TRBV7-6 and TRBJ2-1 for the parts outside the CDR3, the full variable domain is GAGVSQSPRYKVTKRGQDVALRCDPISGHVSLYWYRQALGQGPEFLTYFNYEAQQDKSGLPNDRFSAERPEGSISTLTIQRTEQRDSAMYRCASSLAAGKNNEQFFGPGTRLTVL.